Each of the 13 T cell receptor beta chains below was sequenced from the same sample in a study of CD8 T cells in ankylosing spondylitis. TCRdb re-called the 5' RACE reads through MiXCR, storing one row per CDR3 protein. The sample has roughly 150,000 distinct CDR3 sequences; around a tenth are singletons. The sample comprised blood, either unsorted or a sorted T cell fraction (not recorded which). The receptors derive from a female donor with ankylosing spondylitis or in good health (not recorded which).

This clonotype was recorded a few times. The chain carries TRBV6-5 and TRBJ2-7; perhaps TRBD2 as D (6 bases). The CDR3 length is 14 residues. Trimming removed 5 bases from V and 3 bases from J, with 14 bases in between. Germline lookup yields CDR1 MNHEY and CDR2 SVGAGI. CDR3: CASSNREIFYEQYF. CDR3 in DNA: TGTGCCAGCAGTAACCGGGAGATTTTCTACGAGCAGTACTTC.

This clonotype has only a few counts. The chain carries TRBV20-1 and TRBJ2-7; perhaps TRBD2 as D (6 bases). V lost 3 bases to trimming and J lost 5 bases, with 20 bases between them. CDR1 is DFQATT and CDR2 is SNEGSKA in the germline V gene (reference sequence). CDR3 size: 15 residues. The CDR3 region is CSASPFRLDRNEQYF. CDR3 coding DNA: TGCAGTGCTAGCCCGTTCCGACTAGATCGCAACGAGCAGTACTTC.

The sample holds a few counts of this clonotype. This chain links TRBV5-6 with TRBJ1-4, with 7 bases aligning to TRBD1. The CDR3 covers 14 residues. The germline gives CDR1 SGHDT, CDR2 YYEEEE. Germline trimming cut 4 bases from V and 7 bases from J; bases unmatched to any gene: 7. DNA for the CDR3: TGTGCCAGCAGCCAAGGGGGCTCTGGTGAAAAACTGTTTTTT. Its translation: CASSQGGSGEKLFF.

This clonotype occurred many times. CDR3 in DNA: TGTGCCATCGCCCCCGGGACCGCGACTAGGGGCTCCTACAATGAGCAGTTCTTC. This gives the protein CAIAPGTATRGSYNEQFF. This chain connects TRBV10-3 to TRBJ2-1; a weak D match, TRBD2 (6 bases). The CDR3 runs to 18 residues. The V and J ends lost 8 bases and 0 bases respectively, with 23 bases between them. Germline CDR1 is ENHRY and CDR2 is SYGVKD.

This clonotype was seen ten or more times. This sequence joins TRBV7-2 and TRBJ2-1; D gene unclear. The CDR3 totals 14 residues. V lost 4 bases and J 6 bases, leaving 13 bases between the germline ends. Germline values: CDR1 SGHTA, CDR2 FQGNSA. The CDR3, as DNA: TGTGCCAGCAGCTCCTCCCTTGGCGCCAATGAGCAGTTCTTC. It specifies CASSSSLGANEQFF.

This chain uses TRBV6-6 with TRBJ2-2; no firm D call. The CDR3 sequence is 12 residues long. Germline-derived CDR1 and CDR2 are MNHNY and SVGAGI (reference sequence). Trimming pared 6 bases from V and 6 bases from J, leaving 8 bases between. CDR3 amino acids: CASRGLSGELFF. CDR3 in DNA: TGTGCCAGCAGGGGTCTTTCCGGGGAGCTGTTTTTT.

V usage is TRBV12-5 and J usage is TRBJ1-1; D may be TRBD1 (6 bases). The CDR3 has 15 amino acids. The V end lost 2 bases, the J end lost 6 bases, and 16 bases lay between the germline ends. Germline CDR1 and CDR2: LGHNT and FRNRAP. CDR3 nucleotide sequence: TGTGCTAGTGGTTTGACACAGGGAGGGGTGTCTGAAGCTTTCTTT. Protein sequence: CASGLTQGGVSEAFF.

Ten or more counts support this clonotype. The chain uses TRBV7-9 and TRBJ1-1; no definite D call. V was clipped by 11 bases and J by 0 bases, with 16 bases between them. The CDR3 has 14 amino acids. From germline, CDR1 is SEHNR and CDR2 FQNEAQ (reference sequence). CDR3 nucleotides: TGTGCCTCCCGGGAGTTTGGGGTGAACACTGAAGCTTTCTTT. Translating gives CASREFGVNTEAFF.

This clonotype came up a few times. V gene TRBV7-2 combines with J gene TRBJ2-2; D gene unclear. Trimming pared 4 bases from V and 4 bases from J, leaving 10 bases between. The CDR3 consists of 14 residues. CDR1 and CDR2 from the germline V gene are SGHTA and FQGNSA. This chain's CDR3 is CASSSLVSTGELFF. The CDR3 DNA sequence: TGTGCCAGCAGCTCCCTCGTGTCCACCGGGGAGCTGTTTTTT.

This clonotype was seen more than once but under ten times. This chain links TRBV20-1 with TRBJ2-7; possibly TRBD2 for D (6 bases). V dropped 2 bases and J dropped 3 bases, with 14 bases sitting between them. Germline lookup yields CDR1 DFQATT and CDR2 SNEGSKA (reference sequence). The CDR3 runs to 14 residues. CDR3 sequence: CSARKEGSFYEQYF. CDR3 coding DNA: TGCAGTGCTAGAAAGGAGGGATCCTTCTACGAGCAGTACTTC.

This chain connects TRBV6-2 or TRBV6-3 to TRBJ2-5; D is ambiguous. Between the trimmed V and J ends, which lost 4 bases and 1 base, there was a span of 13 bases. This CDR3 spans 15 amino acids. Germline V gives CDR1 MNHEY, CDR2 SVGEGT. CDR3 loop: CASSSPVGPQETQYF. The CDR3 nucleotides read TGTGCCAGCAGTTCCCCGGTGGGCCCCCAAGAGACCCAGTACTTC.

The genes are TRBV27 and TRBJ1-1, with D maybe TRBD1 (5 bases). Trimming stripped 8 bases from V and 3 bases from J, with 13 bases between. Looked up from germline, CDR1 is MNHEY and CDR2 is SMNVEV (reference sequence). The CDR3 is made up of 13 amino acids. CDR3 bases: TGTGCCAGCGGCCTGGGGGGGGACACTGAAGCTTTCTTT. Translated, it gives CASGLGGDTEAFF.

In this sample, this clonotype turned up a few times. The V and J genes are TRBV7-9 and TRBJ2-3, with D possibly being TRBD2 (6 bases). Looked up from germline, CDR1 is SEHNR and CDR2 is FQNEAQ (reference sequence). CDR3 length: 17 residues. Deletions cut 5 bases from V and 2 bases from J, with 20 bases between. As DNA, the CDR3 is TGTGCCAGCAGCCGATTGGACTATGGCGGCCACACAGATACGCAGTATTTT. This encodes CASSRLDYGGHTDTQYF.